The 24 T cell receptor beta chains below come from one sample, sequenced in a study of monozygotic twins with inflammatory bowel disease. TCRdb re-called the 5' RACE reads; every CDR3 protein appears as one record, without DNA. The sample yields some 200,000 distinct CDR3 sequences, of which the top ten take up around 1.5%. The specimen was blood. These receptor sequences come from a human donor with ulcerative colitis or Crohn's disease, or a healthy co-twin of an affected twin (not recorded which).

The chain has TRBV5-1 and TRBJ2-7. Germline CDR1 is SGHRS and CDR2 is YFSETQ. This CDR3 comprises 17 residues. The CDR3: CASSLMASQVESYEQYF.

The J gene is TRBJ2-1, the V gene TRBV20-1. Looked up from germline, CDR1 is DFQATT and CDR2 is SNEGSKA (reference sequence). This CDR3 is built from 17 residues. The CDR3 region is CSARAGGGSFSYNEQFF.

The V and J genes are TRBV5-4 and TRBJ2-3; the D call from TCRdb, TRBD1, cannot be confirmed without DNA. The CDR3 loop spans 14 amino acids. Per germline, CDR1 SGHNT and CDR2 YYREEE (reference sequence). CDR3 loop: CASRLDRGGGTQYF. Full variable domain (rest looked up from reference TRBV5-4 and TRBJ2-3): ETGVTQSPTHLIKTRGQQVTLRCSSQSGHNTVSWYQQALGQGPQFIFQYYREEENGRGNFPPRFSGLQFPNYSSELNVNALELDDSALYLCASRLDRGGGTQYFGPGTRLTVL.

The chain recombines TRBV3-1 with TRBJ2-1; TCRdb proposes TRBD2, but this gene call is untestable without DNA. The CDR3 loop spans 16 amino acids. Germline CDR1 LGHDT, CDR2 YNNKEL (reference sequence). Here the CDR3 reads CASSQNRGALVHEQFF.

V and J are TRBV12-3 or TRBV12-4 and TRBJ1-1. The CDR3 is made up of 16 amino acids. The CDR3 sequence: CASSLMQGPHDTEAFF.

This chain joins TRBV3-1 and TRBJ2-2. This CDR3 spans 14 amino acids. Per germline, CDR1 LGHDT and CDR2 YNNKEL (reference sequence). The CDR3 sequence: CASSRQTNTGELFF. The complete variable domain, with remaining parts taken from reference TRBV3-1 and TRBJ2-2, reads DTAVSQTPKYLVTQMGNDKSIKCEQNLGHDTMYWYKQDSKKFLKIMFSYNNKELIINETVPNRFSPKSPDKAHLNLHINSLELGDSAVYFCASSRQTNTGELFFGEGSRLTVL.

V usage is TRBV14 and J usage is TRBJ1-1. There are 13 residues in the CDR3. The germline gives CDR1 SGHDN, CDR2 FVKESK. Here the CDR3 reads CASSLGPHTEAFF.

The rearrangement joins TRBV5-1 to TRBJ2-7; TCRdb indicates TRBD1, and absent DNA this call remains unverified. The CDR3 spans 15 residues. Per germline, CDR1 SGHRS and CDR2 YFSETQ. The chain's CDR3 is CASSHRTGQAYEQYF.

V and J are TRBV7-6 and TRBJ2-1; with no DNA, the TCRdb D assignment of TRBD2 cannot be verified. There are 15 residues in the CDR3. Germline loops: CDR1 SGHVS, CDR2 FNYEAQ. CDR3 amino acids: CASSLGARPYNEQFF.

This chain uses TRBV28 with TRBJ2-2. CDR3 length equals 13 residues. CDR1 is MDHEN, CDR2 SYDVKM, per germline. The CDR3 spells CASSFSNTGELFF.

The V and J genes are TRBV12-3 or TRBV12-4 and TRBJ2-1; TCRdb lists TRBD1, though no DNA is available to test this call. The CDR3 is 16 residues long. The CDR3 protein is CASSTTGRLNYNEQFF.

The rearrangement uses TRBV5-1 and TRBJ1-2; TCRdb names TRBD1, which stays unverified in the absence of DNA. Germline V gene data show CDR1 as SGHRS and CDR2 as YFSETQ. The CDR3 is made up of 14 amino acids. The CDR3 loop reads CASSEDWTGDGYTF.

The genes are TRBV10-3 and TRBJ2-1; TCRdb outputs TRBD1, but without DNA this stays unchecked. The germline gives CDR1 ENHRY, CDR2 SYGVKD. This CDR3 contains 12 residues. The CDR3 here is CAISEAGGEQFF.

The chain links TRBV3-1 to TRBJ1-1; checking the TCRdb D call of TRBD1 is not possible without DNA. Germline CDR1 is LGHDT and CDR2 is YNNKEL (reference sequence). The CDR3 length is 14 residues. CDR3: CASSFRGGGGEAFF.

This chain joins TRBV10-3 and TRBJ2-1; without DNA, the TCRdb call of TRBD1 cannot be checked. This CDR3 is built from 13 residues. Germline lookup yields CDR1 ENHRY and CDR2 SYGVKD. The CDR3 reads CATTGTYSLVQFF.

V and J are TRBV9 and TRBJ2-7; TCRdb reports TRBD1, a call that lacks DNA to check it against. The CDR3 contains 15 residues. CDR1 and CDR2 (germline): SGDLS, YYNGEE. CDR3 protein: CASSEAGGPSYEQYF.

The genes are TRBV3-1 and TRBJ2-4; lacking DNA, the TRBD2 call made by TCRdb goes unchecked. The CDR3 covers 12 residues. Per the germline V gene, CDR1 is LGHDT and CDR2 is YNNKEL (reference sequence). CDR3 sequence: CASSQGLNIQYF.

This sequence joins TRBV3-1 and TRBJ2-1; TCRdb returns TRBD1, unconfirmable since there is no DNA. Looked up from germline, CDR1 is LGHDT and CDR2 is YNNKEL (reference sequence). There are 15 residues in the CDR3. This chain's CDR3 is CASSPGTGRVAEQFF.

The chain is built from TRBV27 and TRBJ1-2; TCRdb selects TRBD1, and the lack of DNA leaves this call unchecked. The germline V gene encodes CDR1 MNHEY and CDR2 SMNVEV (reference sequence). This CDR3 is 13 amino acids long. CDR3: CASSLSGGAGYTF.

V and J are TRBV10-2 and TRBJ1-1; there is no DNA to check the TCRdb D call of TRBD1. CDR1 and CDR2 from the germline V gene are WSHSY and SAAADI. The CDR3 length is 13 residues. The CDR3 sequence is CASAEQGLTEAFF.

V usage is TRBV5-1 and J usage is TRBJ1-6. Germline values: CDR1 SGHRS, CDR2 YFSETQ. The length of the CDR3 is 17 residues. CDR3 residues: CASSFSTEGTYNSPLHF.

The V and J genes are TRBV5-1 and TRBJ1-6. This CDR3 comprises 13 residues. CDR1 SGHRS and CDR2 YFSETQ come from the germline V gene. The CDR3 sequence is CASSLVVDSPLHF.

The V call is TRBV5-6, the J call TRBJ1-6. CDR3 length equals 14 residues. Germline V gives CDR1 SGHDT, CDR2 YYEEEE. The CDR3: CASSLRGNNSPLHF.

The chain combines TRBV4-2 with TRBJ1-5. There are 13 residues in the CDR3. Per the germline V gene, CDR1 is LGHNA and CDR2 is YNFKEQ. CDR3 sequence: CASSQGMAQPQHF.